The clone carrying this TCR beta chain turned up a few times. The CDR3 runs 16 residues. The germline V gene encodes CDR1 MNHNY and CDR2 SVGAGI (reference sequence). After removal of 7 bases from V and 8 bases from J, the junction contained 11 bases not matched to a gene. The source of the sample is a study of blood T cell repertoires in COVID-19. Across the whole study: Researchers got acute and convalescent COVID-19 samples from the United States, Italy and Spain.

The repertoire was sequenced with immunoSEQ multiplex PCR; TCRdb's copy has only in-frame clones and lacks some. In the table there are about 220,000 clones, more than 65% of which are singletons. Sequencing was carried out using peripheral blood. The chain carries TRBV6-6 and TRBJ2-1; TRBD2 agrees at 13 bases. The origin of this receptor is a woman in her 30s who had recovered from COVID-19. CDR3 nucleotide sequence: TGTGCCAGCATCGGGGGACTAGCGGGACCTCGGGATGAGCAGTTCTTC. Protein: CASIGGLAGPRDEQFF.